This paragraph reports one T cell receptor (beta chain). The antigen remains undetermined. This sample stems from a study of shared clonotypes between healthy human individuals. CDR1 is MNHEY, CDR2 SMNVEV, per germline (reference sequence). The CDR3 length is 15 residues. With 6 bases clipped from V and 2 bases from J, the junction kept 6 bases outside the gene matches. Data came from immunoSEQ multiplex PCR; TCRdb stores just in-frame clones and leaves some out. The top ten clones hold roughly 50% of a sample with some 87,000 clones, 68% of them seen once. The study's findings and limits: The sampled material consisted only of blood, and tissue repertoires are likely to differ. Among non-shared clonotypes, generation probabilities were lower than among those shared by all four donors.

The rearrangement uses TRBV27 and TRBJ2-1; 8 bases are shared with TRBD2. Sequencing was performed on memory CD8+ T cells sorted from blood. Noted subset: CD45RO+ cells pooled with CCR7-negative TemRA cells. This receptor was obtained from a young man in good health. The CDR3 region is CASRITSGTYNEQFF. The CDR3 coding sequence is TGTGCCAGCAGAATCACTAGCGGTACCTACAATGAGCAGTTCTTC.